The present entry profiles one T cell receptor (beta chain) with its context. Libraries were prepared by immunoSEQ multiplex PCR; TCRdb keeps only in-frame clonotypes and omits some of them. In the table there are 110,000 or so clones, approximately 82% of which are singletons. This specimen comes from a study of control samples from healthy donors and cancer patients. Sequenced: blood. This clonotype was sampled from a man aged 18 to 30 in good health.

Here the CDR3 reads CASSGAYQETQYF. For the CDR3, the DNA is TGTGCCAGCTCCGGAGCGTACCAAGAGACCCAGTACTTC. The gene calls are TRBV6-5 and TRBJ2-5; D is ambiguous. The V end lost 8 bases, the J end lost 0 bases, and 10 bases lay between the germline ends. Germline V gene data show CDR1 as MNHEY and CDR2 as SVGAGI. The CDR3 is 13 amino acids.